These 16 T cell receptor beta chains share one sample of origin, sequenced in a study of molecular identifiers for immune sequencing clone quantification. TCRdb re-derived calls from the PCR reads in MiXCR, one entry per CDR3 protein. The data hold approximately 500,000 distinct CDR3 sequences, with roughly a fifth observed a single time. The sequenced sample was naive CD8+ T cells from blood, with Jurkat cell RNA spiked in. Subset given: FACS-sorted CD8+CD4-CCR7+CD45RA+ naive T cells. These receptors were taken from a human donor in good health. Some libraries in this study had Jurkat cell RNA spiked in.

This clonotype showed up many times. This CDR3 is CASSYPGEAFF. CDR3 DNA: TGTGCCAGCAGTTATCCGGGTGAAGCTTTCTTT. The genes are TRBV6-2 or TRBV6-3 and TRBJ1-1; no firm D call. Germline V gene lookup returns CDR1 MNHEY and CDR2 SVGEGT. V was shortened by 3 bases and J by 7 bases, with 6 bases between the two germline ends. The CDR3 length is 11 residues.

This clonotype was found many times. The rearrangement joins TRBV27 to TRBJ2-7; tentatively, D is TRBD1 (6 bases). The CDR3 loop spans 15 amino acids. Germline assignment: CDR1 MNHEY and CDR2 SMNVEV (reference sequence). V was pared by 5 bases and J by 3 bases, with 17 bases between. CDR3 region: CASSPAGQRIYEQYF. The CDR3 DNA follows: TGTGCCAGCAGTCCGGCCGGACAGAGAATCTACGAGCAGTACTTC.

On this clonotype itself: A much bigger clone sits one base away, suggesting this may be a read error. J is TRBJ2-7 and V is TRBV7-2, with D unclear. Germline-derived CDR1 and CDR2 are SGHTA and FQGNSA. With 0 bases removed from V and 2 bases from J, the gap between germline ends came to 11 bases. There are 15 residues in the CDR3. The CDR3, as DNA: TGTGCCAGCAGCTTAGCTTCCGGAGATGCCTACGAGCAGTACTTC. Translated: CASSLASGDAYEQYF.

In regard to this clonotype: This may come from a read error, since a much larger clone is one base off. The chain is built from TRBV11-2 and TRBJ2-3, with D perhaps matching TRBD2 (5 bases). Germline V CDR1 and CDR2: SGHAT, FQNNGV. Between the trimmed V and J ends, which lost 4 bases and 4 bases, there was a span of 12 bases. The CDR3 has 14 residues. CDR3 in DNA: TGTGCCAGCAGCTCAATCTTGGGAGCAGATACGCAGTATTTT. Its protein is CASSSILGADTQYF.

With respect to this clonotype: Being one base from a much bigger clone, this may be a read error. This chain uses TRBV12-3 or TRBV12-4 with TRBJ2-7, with TRBD1 matching 11 bases. This CDR3 has 14 amino acids. J was trimmed by 3 bases and V by 7 bases; bases with no gene match: 5. Written as DNA, the CDR3 is TGTGCCAGCACCCTCGGGACAGGGGGCTACGAGCAGTACTTC. Protein product: CASTLGTGGYEQYF.

This rearrangement joins TRBV20-1 to TRBJ2-5; D not certain. This CDR3 comprises 14 residues. V dropped 1 base and J dropped 4 bases, with 13 bases sitting between them. CDR1 DFQATT and CDR2 SNEGSKA come from the germline V gene (reference sequence). CDR3 in amino acids: CSARAPGFGETQYF. The CDR3 DNA follows: TGCAGTGCTAGAGCTCCTGGGTTTGGAGAGACCCAGTACTTC.

This clonotype was seen more than once but under ten times. V and J are TRBV30 and TRBJ2-7, with 8 bases that match TRBD2. This CDR3 comprises 12 residues. J was trimmed by 9 bases and V by 2 bases; bases with no gene match: 6. CDR1 and CDR2 (germline): GTSNPN, SVGIG (reference sequence). The CDR3 loop reads CAWSLAGGGQYF. The CDR3 DNA is TGTGCCTGGAGTCTTGCGGGGGGCGGGCAGTACTTC.

This clonotype turned up a few times. The V and J genes are TRBV6-5 and TRBJ2-5, with TRBD2 matching over 7 bases. J gave up 4 bases and V 4 bases, and 6 bases lay outside the gene matches. The CDR3 consists of 14 residues. CDR1 is MNHEY and CDR2 is SVGAGI in the germline V gene. CDR3: CASSSTTSRETQYF. The CDR3 bases are TGTGCCAGCAGTTCCACGACTAGCAGAGAGACCCAGTACTTC.

This clonotype was picked up many times. The V and J genes are TRBV7-9 and TRBJ2-7, with 8 bases identical to TRBD2. This CDR3 region has 14 residues. Trimming took 1 base from V and 3 from J; bases not matched to a gene: 2. Per the germline V gene, CDR1 is SEHNR and CDR2 is FQNEAQ (reference sequence). Here the CDR3 reads CASSLGREDYEQYF. CDR3 in DNA: TGTGCCAGCAGCTTAGGGCGGGAGGACTACGAGCAGTACTTC.

V is TRBV19 and J is TRBJ2-7; 8 nucleotides match TRBD2. The V segment lost 5 bases and the J segment 3 bases; nucleotides outside the gene matches: 6. CDR3 size: 14 residues. Germline V lookup: CDR1 LNHDA, CDR2 SQIVND (reference sequence). CDR3 nucleotide sequence: TGTGCCAGTAGTTCGTCTAGCGGGCACTACGAGCAGTACTTC. Translating gives CASSSSSGHYEQYF. Full variable domain (rest looked up from reference TRBV19 and TRBJ2-7): DGGITQSPKYLFRKEGQNVTLSCEQNLNHDAMYWYRQDPGQGLRLIYYSQIVNDFQKGDIAEGYSVSREKKESFPLTVTSAQKNPTAFYLCASSSSSGHYEQYFGPGTRLTVT.

In regard to this clonotype: Its ends do not fully match the called genes, so a read error is possible. This chain uses TRBV6-2 or TRBV6-3 with TRBJ1-5; TRBD1 matches 7 bases. CDR1 is MNHEY, CDR2 SVGEGT, per germline. CDR3 length: 17 amino acids. The CDR3 protein is CASSYSTQGDSDQPQHF. DNA of the CDR3: TGTGCCAGCAGTTACTCGACCCAGGGGGATAGCGATCAGCCCCAGCATTTT.

This clonotype was observed a handful of times. The chain links TRBV11-2 to TRBJ2-1, with D possibly called TRBD1 or TRBD2 (6 bases each). Trimming shortened V by 1 base and J by 3 bases, and 10 bases separated the two germline ends. The CDR3 length is 15 residues. Germline-derived CDR1 and CDR2 are SGHAT and FQNNGV. CDR3 amino acids: CASSLVRGDYNEQFF. The CDR3 DNA sequence: TGTGCCAGCAGCTTAGTAAGGGGGGACTACAATGAGCAGTTCTTC.

In its sample, this clonotype was seen many times. V gene TRBV2 combines with J gene TRBJ1-1; unclear D gene. V was trimmed by 4 bases and J by 3 bases, leaving 15 bases between them. The CDR3 extends over 15 amino acids. Germline lookup yields CDR1 SNHLY and CDR2 FYNNEI. The DNA of the CDR3 is TGTGCCAGCAGTGTGAGTGAGGAGACGCACACTGAAGCTTTCTTT. It is translated as CASSVSEETHTEAFF.

Comments on this clonotype: A much larger clone is a single base away; this may be a read error. V is TRBV12-3 or TRBV12-4 and J is TRBJ2-4; no clear D gene. The ends were cut back, 5 bases at V and 4 bases at J, with 9 bases in the middle. The CDR3 consists of 13 residues. CDR3 DNA: TGTGCCAGCAGTCCGGTACAGAAAAACATTCAGTACTTC. Translated, it gives CASSPVQKNIQYF.

The J gene is TRBJ1-3, the V gene TRBV28, with D possibly TRBD1 on 6 matching bases. The V end lost 6 bases, the J end lost 0 bases, and 15 bases lay between the germline ends. Germline CDR1 is MDHEN and CDR2 is SYDVKM. This CDR3 is 16 amino acids long. CDR3 in DNA: TGTGCCAGCAGCCTCCGGGACATGAGCTCTGGAAACACCATATATTTT. It yields the protein CASSLRDMSSGNTIYF.

This clonotype was counted between two and nine times. V and J are TRBV30 and TRBJ2-7; the match to TRBD1 covers 8 bases. The CDR3 runs to 14 residues. The V gene end was trimmed by 1 base and the J gene end by 3 bases; junction bases not matched to a gene: 5. Germline CDR1 and CDR2: GTSNPN and SVGIG (reference sequence). The CDR3 DNA sequence: TGTGCCTGGAGTGCGACAGGGGTTTACTACGAGCAGTACTTC. Encoded protein: CAWSATGVYYEQYF.